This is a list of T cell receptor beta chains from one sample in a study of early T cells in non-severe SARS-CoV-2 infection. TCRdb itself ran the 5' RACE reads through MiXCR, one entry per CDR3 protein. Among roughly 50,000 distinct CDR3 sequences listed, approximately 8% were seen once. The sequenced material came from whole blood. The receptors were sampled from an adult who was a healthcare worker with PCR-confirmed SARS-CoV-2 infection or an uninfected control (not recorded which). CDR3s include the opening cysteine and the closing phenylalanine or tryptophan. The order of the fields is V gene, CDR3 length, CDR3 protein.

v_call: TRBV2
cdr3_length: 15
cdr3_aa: CASSAHGTFGDTQYF

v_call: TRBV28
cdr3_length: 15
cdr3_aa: CASSFGSQGEYEQYF

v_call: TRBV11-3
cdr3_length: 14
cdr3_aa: CASSFSAWTGELFF

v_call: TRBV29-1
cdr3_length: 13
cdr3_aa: CSVVGQHREKLFF

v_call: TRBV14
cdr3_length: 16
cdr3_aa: CASSQVGRGRNNEQFF

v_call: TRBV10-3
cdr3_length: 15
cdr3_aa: CAISVGQGGPNEQFF

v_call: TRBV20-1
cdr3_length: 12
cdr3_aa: CSAREEGNEQFF

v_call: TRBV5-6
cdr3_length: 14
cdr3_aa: CASSSPIGQETQYF

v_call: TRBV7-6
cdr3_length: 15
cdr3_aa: CASSLSGSVTGELFF

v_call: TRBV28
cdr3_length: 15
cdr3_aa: CASSFKDRANSPLHF

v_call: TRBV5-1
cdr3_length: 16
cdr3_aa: CASSLARDRWYTEAFF

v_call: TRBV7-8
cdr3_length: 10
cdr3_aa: CASSTNEQFF

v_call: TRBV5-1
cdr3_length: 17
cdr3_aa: CASSLLPGGSGGSIQYF

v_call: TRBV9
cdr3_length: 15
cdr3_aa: CASSVGSSYNSPLHF

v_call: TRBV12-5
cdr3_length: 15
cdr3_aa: CASGLSTSEEETQYF

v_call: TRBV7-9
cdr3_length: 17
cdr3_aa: CASSGGTADLSGNTIYF

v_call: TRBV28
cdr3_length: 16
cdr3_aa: CASNGGQASGPYEQYF

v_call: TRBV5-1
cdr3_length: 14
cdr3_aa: CASSLGQLSYEQYF

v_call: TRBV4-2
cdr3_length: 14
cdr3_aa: CASSPNVPTGELFF

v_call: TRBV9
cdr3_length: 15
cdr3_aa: CASSSGRQSTGELFF

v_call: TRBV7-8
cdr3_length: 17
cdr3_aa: CASSYLAGRIHQETQYF

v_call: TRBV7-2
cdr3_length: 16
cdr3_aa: CASSLVPRGGTDTQYF

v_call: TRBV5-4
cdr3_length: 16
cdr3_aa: CASSLARGDYSYEQYF

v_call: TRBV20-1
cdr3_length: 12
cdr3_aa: CSATSGAWGQYF

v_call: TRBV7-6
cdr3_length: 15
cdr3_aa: CASSAEAGGDETQYF

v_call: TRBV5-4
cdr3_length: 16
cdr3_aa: CASSWTGRADSDTQYF

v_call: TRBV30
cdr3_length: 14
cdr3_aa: CAWSVTPASREQFF

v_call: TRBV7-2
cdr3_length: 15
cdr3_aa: CASSTQTGRNTEAFF

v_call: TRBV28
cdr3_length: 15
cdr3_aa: CASSPPPRDVYEQYF

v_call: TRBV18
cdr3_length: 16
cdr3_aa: CASSTSAGDSGNTIYF

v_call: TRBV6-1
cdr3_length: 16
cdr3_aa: CASGPVSGGATDTQYF

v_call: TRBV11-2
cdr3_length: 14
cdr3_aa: CASSPRGTYTEAFF

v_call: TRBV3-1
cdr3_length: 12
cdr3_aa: CASSQVQAEAFF